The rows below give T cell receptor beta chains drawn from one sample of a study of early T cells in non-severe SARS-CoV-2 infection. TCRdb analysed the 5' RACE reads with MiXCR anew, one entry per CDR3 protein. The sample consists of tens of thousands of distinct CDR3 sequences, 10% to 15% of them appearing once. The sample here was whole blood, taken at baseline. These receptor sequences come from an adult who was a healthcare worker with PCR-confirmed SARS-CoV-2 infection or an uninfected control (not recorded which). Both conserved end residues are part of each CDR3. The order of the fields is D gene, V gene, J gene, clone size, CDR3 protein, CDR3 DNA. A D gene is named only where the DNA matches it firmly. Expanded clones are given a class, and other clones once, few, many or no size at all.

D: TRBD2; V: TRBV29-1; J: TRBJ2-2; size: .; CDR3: CSVGTSGNTGELFF; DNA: TGCAGCGTTGGGACTAGCGGAAACACCGGGGAGCTGTTTTTT
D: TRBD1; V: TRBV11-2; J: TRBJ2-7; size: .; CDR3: CASSQQGSTTSVEQYF; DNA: TGTGCCAGCAGTCAACAGGGGTCCACGACTTCCGTGGAGCAGTACTTC
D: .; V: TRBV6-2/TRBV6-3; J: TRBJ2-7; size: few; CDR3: CASSYRSYEQYF; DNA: TGTGCCAGCAGTTATAGATCCTACGAGCAGTACTTC
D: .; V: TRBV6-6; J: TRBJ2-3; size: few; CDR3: CASSPQNPTPTDTQYF; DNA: TGTGCCAGCAGCCCACAGAACCCGACGCCCACAGATACGCAGTATTTT
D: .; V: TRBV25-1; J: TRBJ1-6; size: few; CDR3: CASSETGTPVSPLHF; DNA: TGTGCCAGCAGCGAGACCGGGACACCCGTTTCACCCCTCCACTTT
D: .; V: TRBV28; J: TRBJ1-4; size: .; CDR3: CASGRGTFEKLFF; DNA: TGTGCCAGCGGAAGGGGGACCTTTGAAAAACTGTTTTTT
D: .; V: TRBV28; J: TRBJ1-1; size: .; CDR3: CASPGPGLITEAFF; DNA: TGTGCCAGCCCGGGCCCAGGGTTGATCACTGAAGCTTTCTTT
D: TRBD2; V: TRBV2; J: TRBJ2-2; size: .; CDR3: CASSSRLAGNTGELFF; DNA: TGTGCCAGCAGTTCTCGACTAGCGGGGAACACCGGGGAGCTGTTTTTT
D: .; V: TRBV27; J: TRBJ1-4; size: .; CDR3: CASSLGGKLFF; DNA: TGTGCCAGCAGTTTGGGGGGAAAACTGTTTTTT
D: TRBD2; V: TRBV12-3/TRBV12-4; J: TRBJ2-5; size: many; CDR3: CASSPSRGVRETQYF; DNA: TGTGCCAGCAGTCCATCCCGGGGGGTTCGGGAGACCCAGTACTTC
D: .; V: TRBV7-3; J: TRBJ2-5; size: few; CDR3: CASSLTREPRETQYF; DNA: TGTGCCAGCAGCTTAACCCGGGAGCCTCGGGAGACCCAGTACTTC
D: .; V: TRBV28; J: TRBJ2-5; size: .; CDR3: CASRPLETVRETQYF; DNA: TGTGCCAGCAGACCCCTAGAGACCGTAAGAGAGACCCAGTACTTC
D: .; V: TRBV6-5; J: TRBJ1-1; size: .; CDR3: CATGENTEAFF; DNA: TGTGCCACAGGAGAGAACACTGAAGCTTTCTTT